This record concerns one T cell receptor beta chain sequence. By share, this clonotype ranks as medium-sized (0.01 to 0.1%). Its specific antigen is unknown. Base-call qualities are not available, and no considerably larger clone is one nucleotide away. These data originate in a study of T cells in AML relapse after transplant (dated by TCRdb to between 2019 and 2020). At the level of the whole study: Clinically matched patients in whom long-term complete remission was maintained, with more than 3 years of follow-up, were used as remission controls. Remission samples were obtained from bone marrow collected about 1 year after HSCT from patients in whom complete remission was maintained. In patients given allogeneic HSCT for myeloid malignancy, this retrospective study looked at bone marrow T cells, examining both their TCR repertoires and their inhibitory receptor expression.

CDR1 and CDR2, per the germline V gene, are SGHTA and FQGNSA. V is cut by 1 base and J by 5 bases, and the space between the germline ends is 15 bases. The CDR3 measures 15 amino acids from cysteine to phenylalanine. Kept here is only the CDR3 DNA, which spans 45 bases and is read in frame from base 1. What the authors observed across the whole study: The TCR repertoire comparisons were based on very few samples, with only a few individuals in each group for unsorted bone marrow.

Library preparation employed PCR. A modified RACE PCR protocol, not multiplex PCR, was used to amplify TCR alpha and beta chains from RNA. Libraries were sequenced on an Illumina MiSeq, and raw reads were demultiplexed by sample-specific barcode combinations. As for how the authors treated the data: MiXCR software was used to identify TCR clonotypes from the sequencing reads. TCRdb passed the public sequencing reads through fastp at Q25 and MiXCR, retaining productive beta sequences. A single entry per CDR3 protein holds the most common genes and DNA from its merged rows. The V and J calls come from TCRdb's annotation, not from the publication. This sample comprises around 1,500 distinct CDR3 sequences, roughly 6.6% of them detected only once. The top ten hold about 50% of the sample.

This clonotype was sampled from a human donor who had a stem cell transplant for acute myeloid leukemia. After a transplant, some T cells may have been passed on by the graft donor. The material sequenced was bone marrow, either the whole sample or a sorted T cell fraction (not recorded which), taken in complete remission. The chain uses TRBV7-2 and TRBJ2-7; D gene: possibly TRBD2, on 7 matching bases. CDR3 reads: CASSLGGGLLDEQYF. The DNA sequence is given as TGTGCCAGCAGCTTAGGAGGGGGACTATTGGACGAGCAGTACTTC.